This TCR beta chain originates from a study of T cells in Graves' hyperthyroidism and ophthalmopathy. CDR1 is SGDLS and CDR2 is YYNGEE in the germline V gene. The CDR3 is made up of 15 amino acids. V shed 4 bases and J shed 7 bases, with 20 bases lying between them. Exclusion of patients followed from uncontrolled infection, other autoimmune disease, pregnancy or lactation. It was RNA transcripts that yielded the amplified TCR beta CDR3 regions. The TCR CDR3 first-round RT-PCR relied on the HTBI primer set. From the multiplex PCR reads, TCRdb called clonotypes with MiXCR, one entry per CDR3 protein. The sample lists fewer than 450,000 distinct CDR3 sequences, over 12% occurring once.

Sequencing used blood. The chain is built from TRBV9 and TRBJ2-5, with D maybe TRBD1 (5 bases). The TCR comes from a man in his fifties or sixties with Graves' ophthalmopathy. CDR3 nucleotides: TGTGCCAGCAGCTTCCGGACGACAGCAGTGGGGACCCAGTACTTC. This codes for CASSFRTTAVGTQYF.